The TCR beta chain under discussion was sequenced for a study of blood T cell repertoires in COVID-19. Study summary: Italy, Spain and the United States were the sources of the convalescent and acute COVID-19 samples.

Clones were read by immunoSEQ multiplex PCR, and TCRdb kept only the in-frame ones, dropping some. Among roughly 310,000 clones listed, roughly 90% were seen once. Looked up from germline, CDR1 is SEHNR and CDR2 is FQNEAQ (reference sequence). This CDR3 is built from 15 residues. Trimming took off 7 bases at V and 2 bases at J, with 18 bases between the two ends. Material: peripheral blood. The V and J genes are TRBV7-9 and TRBJ2-7; D perhaps matches TRBD1 (6 bases). The source is a woman aged 50 to 65 with active or convalescent COVID-19. CDR3 sequence reads: CASTSTGNGAYEQYF. The CDR3, as DNA: TGTGCCAGCACCTCGACAGGAAATGGAGCCTACGAGCAGTACTTC.